The 21 T cell receptor beta chains below come from one sample, sequenced in a study of beta chain features in type 1 diabetes (dated by TCRdb to the late 2010s). Library preparation was by the immunoSEQ multiplex PCR assay. The entire amount of isolated RNA was reverse transcribed using the High Capacity cDNA Reverse Transcription Kit, so the sequenced TCRB transcripts were expressed ones. TCRdb retrieved this table from immuneACCESS and kept in-frame rearrangements only. Not all clones are present; in checked studies, unresolved V genes account for under half, and no reason is known for the remainder. This sample is represented by 350,000 to 450,000 clones; roughly 13% of them were singletons. The leading ten clones occupy approximately 0.035% of the sample. Sequencing was carried out using naive CD4+ T cells from blood. The cell subset or site label, as the study defines it: true naive CD4+ T cells. Receptors originate from a man aged 25 to 40 in good health.

This sequence joins TRBV9 and TRBJ1-6; D remains ambiguous. V gave up 4 bases and J gave up 6 bases, with 11 bases separating them. The length of the CDR3 is 14 residues. CDR1 is SGDLS, CDR2 YYNGEE, per germline. The CDR3, as DNA: TGTGCCAGCAGCACATCGGCCCTTAATTCACCCCTCCACTTT. Translated: CASSTSALNSPLHF.

This clone was found a few times. The genes are TRBV18 and TRBJ2-4; 10 bases are shared with TRBD1. CDR1 and CDR2 (germline): KGHSH, LQKENI. This CDR3 contains 14 residues. The ends lost 0 bases at V and 7 bases at J; junction bases unmatched: 0. The CDR3 sequence: CASSPPGQGNIQYF. The CDR3 nucleotides read TGTGCCAGCTCACCACCGGGACAGGGGAACATTCAGTACTTC. The whole variable domain, remainder taken from reference TRBV18 and TRBJ2-4, is NAGVMQNPRHLVRRRGQEARLRCSPMKGHSHVYWYRQLPEEGLKFMVYLQKENIIDESGMPKERFSAEFPKEGPSILRIQQVVRGDSAAYFCASSPPGQGNIQYFGAGTRLSVL.

There are a few counts of this clone. The same CDR3 can be traced to other DNA sequences in this sample. DNA of the CDR3: TGTGCCAGCAGCTTACTCCCTAACTATGGCTACACCTTC. Translating it yields CASSLLPNYGYTF. The chain links TRBV7-9 to TRBJ1-2; D remains unclear. Trimming left V 2 bases short and J 0 bases short, with 4 bases between. Germline CDR1 and CDR2: SEHNR and FQNEAQ (reference sequence). This CDR3 has 13 amino acids.

In this sample, this clone turned up a few times. The chain couples TRBV11-2 to TRBJ2-7; D is possibly TRBD1 (6 bases). V lost 7 bases and J lost 2, with 18 bases in between. CDR3 size: 15 residues. Germline values: CDR1 SGHAT, CDR2 FQNNGV. The CDR3 loop is CASTLSLRGTYEQYF. CDR3 coding DNA: TGTGCCAGCACATTAAGCCTCAGGGGAACCTACGAGCAGTACTTC.

This clone was seen more than once but under ten times. The CDR3 spells CASSLPGQNTGELFF. CDR3 DNA: TGCGCCAGCAGCTTGCCGGGACAAAACACCGGGGAGCTGTTTTTT. The chain joins TRBV5-1 to TRBJ2-2, with D maybe TRBD1 (6 bases). The CDR3 spans 15 residues. Germline CDR1 is SGHRS and CDR2 is YFSETQ. The V and J ends lost 1 base and 2 bases respectively, with 9 bases between them.

The rearrangement uses TRBV9 and TRBJ2-3; D is undetermined. V lost 0 bases and J lost 2, with 10 bases in between. This CDR3 is built from 15 residues. Germline V lookup: CDR1 SGDLS, CDR2 YYNGEE. Here the CDR3 reads CASSVDQAHTDTQYF. The CDR3 nucleotides are TGTGCCAGCAGCGTAGATCAGGCACACACAGATACGCAGTATTTT.

This clone showed up just a few times. The chain uses TRBV5-6 and TRBJ1-1; D remains unclear. CDR1 is SGHDT and CDR2 is YYEEEE in the germline V gene. The CDR3 loop spans 13 amino acids. V shed 3 bases and J shed 3 bases, with 9 bases lying between them. This CDR3 reads CASSWNDYTEAFF. The DNA for the CDR3 is TGTGCCAGCAGCTGGAATGACTACACTGAAGCTTTCTTT.

The genes are TRBV15 and TRBJ1-5; D remains unclear. The CDR3 contains 14 residues. Trimming removed 0 bases from V and 1 base from J, with 4 bases in between. CDR1 is LNHNV, CDR2 YYDKDF, per germline (reference sequence). The DNA for the CDR3 is TGTGCCACCAGCAGAGATGAGAGCAATCAGCCCCAGCATTTT. It translates to CATSRDESNQPQHF.

About this clone: The sample contains more than one DNA sequence encoding this CDR3. The chain has TRBV7-2 and TRBJ2-3; D not resolved. Trimming shortened V by 1 base and J by 4 bases, and 3 bases separated the two germline ends. The V gene's germline CDR1 is SGHTA and CDR2 FQGNSA. The CDR3 is made up of 12 amino acids. The CDR3 reads CASSLVPDTQYF. CDR3 nucleotide sequence: TGTGCCAGCAGCTTAGTTCCAGATACGCAGTATTTT.

This clone was counted only a few times. The chain employs TRBV27 and TRBJ2-1; tentatively, D is TRBD2 (5 bases). CDR3 size: 13 residues. The germline V gene has CDR1 MNHEY and CDR2 SMNVEV (reference sequence). The ends were cut back, 6 bases at V and 4 bases at J, with 10 bases in the middle. CDR3 sequence (DNA): TGTGCCAGCAGCCAAGAGGGATACAATGAGCAGTTCTTC. The encoded protein is CASSQEGYNEQFF.

In this sample, this clone turned up a few times. V gene TRBV5-1 combines with J gene TRBJ1-4; 9 positions match TRBD1. V lost 3 bases to trimming and J lost 8 bases; unmatched junction nucleotides: 5. CDR3 length equals 14 residues. Germline CDR1 reads SGHRS; CDR2 reads YFSETQ. The CDR3 sequence: CASSSQGAGEKLFF. The CDR3 DNA reads as TGCGCCAGCAGCTCACAGGGGGCTGGGGAAAAACTGTTTTTT.

This clone was counted only a few times. The rearrangement joins TRBV5-1 to TRBJ2-1; D is unresolved. This CDR3 contains 14 residues. Germline V gene sequence: CDR1 SGHRS, CDR2 YFSETQ. The V and J ends lost 4 bases and 5 bases respectively, with 13 bases between them. The DNA for the CDR3 is TGCGCCAGCAGCCCTTTTGGTGGGAACAATGAGCAGTTCTTC. Its protein product is CASSPFGGNNEQFF.

J is TRBJ2-7 and V is TRBV2; D is unresolved. The CDR3 totals 13 residues. Germline CDR1 SNHLY, CDR2 FYNNEI. The V end lost 3 bases, the J end lost 5 bases, and 11 bases lay between the germline ends. The CDR3 sequence is CASSELGSNEQYV. The CDR3 DNA is TGTGCCAGCAGTGAGCTGGGTTCGAACGAGCAGTACGTC.

V is TRBV7-2 and J is TRBJ2-1; D remains unclear. Trimming left V 0 bases short and J 0 bases short, with 15 bases between. The CDR3 length is 18 residues. Germline V gene sequence: CDR1 SGHTA, CDR2 FQGNSA. The CDR3 protein is CASSLAGKKSSSYNEQFF. The CDR3, as DNA: TGTGCCAGCAGCTTAGCTGGCAAGAAATCCAGCTCCTACAATGAGCAGTTCTTC.

The chain links TRBV6-5 to TRBJ2-3; D remains ambiguous. Trimming left V 5 bases short and J 0 bases short, with 6 bases between. The V gene's germline CDR1 is MNHEY and CDR2 SVGAGI. The CDR3 has 13 residues. The CDR3 DNA is TGTGCCAGCAGTACAATCAGCACAGATACGCAGTATTTT. This gives the protein CASSTISTDTQYF.

This clone occurred a few times. This rearrangement joins TRBV7-2 to TRBJ1-3; no clear D gene. Between the trimmed V and J ends, which lost 3 bases and 1 base, there was a span of 7 bases. The CDR3 totals 14 residues. The V gene's germline CDR1 is SGHTA and CDR2 FQGNSA. The DNA for the CDR3 is TGTGCCAGCAGCTTGAAAGGGTCTGGAAACACCATATATTTT. Translated: CASSLKGSGNTIYF. The full variable domain, its missing parts supplied by reference TRBV7-2 and TRBJ1-3, is GAGVSQSPSNKVTEKGKDVELRCDPISGHTALYWYRQSLGQGLEFLIYFQGNSAPDKSGLPSDRFSAERTGGSVSTLTIQRTQQEDSAVYLCASSLKGSGNTIYFGEGSWLTVV.

The chain couples TRBV5-1 to TRBJ2-3; the match to TRBD1 covers 7 bases. With V trimmed by 3 bases and J by 5 bases, 9 bases remained unmatched. This CDR3 comprises 15 residues. Germline-derived CDR1 and CDR2 are SGHRS and YFSETQ. The DNA of the CDR3 is TGCGCCAGCAGCTGGGGACAGCGCTCGATAGATACGCAGTATTTT. It specifies CASSWGQRSIDTQYF.

Concerning this clone itself: Additional DNA sequences in this sample encode the identical CDR3. The chain combines TRBV9 with TRBJ2-5, with D unresolved. The V end was cut by 6 bases, the J end by 2 bases, with 11 bases between. The CDR3 covers 13 residues. CDR1 and CDR2 (germline): SGDLS, YYNGEE. This chain's CDR3 is CASNLGSQETQYF. The CDR3 bases are TGTGCCAGCAACCTTGGGTCACAAGAGACCCAGTACTTC. Variable domain in full (rest from reference TRBV9 and TRBJ2-5): DSGVTQTPKHLITATGQRVTLRCSPRSGDLSVYWYQQSLDQGLQFLIQYYNGEERAKGNILERFSAQQFPDLHSELNLSSLELGDSALYFCASNLGSQETQYFGPGTRLLVL.

The V and J genes are TRBV13 and TRBJ2-5, with TRBD2 matching over 13 bases. Germline loops: CDR1 PRHDT, CDR2 FYEKMQ (reference sequence). V dropped 6 bases and J dropped 6; count of bases not matched to a gene: 16. This CDR3 spans 18 amino acids. The CDR3 spells CASRRGLAGPPVLKTQYF. The CDR3 nucleotides read TGTGCCAGCAGACGGGGACTAGCGGGACCCCCTGTTTTGAAGACCCAGTACTTC. The full variable domain, completed using reference TRBV13 and TRBJ2-5, is AAGVIQSPRHLIKEKRETATLKCYPIPRHDTVYWYQQGPGQDPQFLISFYEKMQSDKGSIPDRFSAQQFSDYHSELNMSSLELGDSALYFCASRRGLAGPPVLKTQYFGPGTRLLVL.

This clone has more than one count but fewer than ten. The V and J genes are TRBV9 and TRBJ1-2; TRBD1 is a possible D gene (5 bases). The V gene's germline CDR1 is SGDLS and CDR2 YYNGEE. Trimming pared 3 bases from V and 1 base from J, leaving 13 bases between. There are 15 residues in the CDR3. This chain's CDR3 is CASSGSGILNYGYTF. CDR3 nucleotides: TGTGCCAGCAGCGGCTCAGGGATCCTTAACTATGGCTACACCTTC.

The chain employs TRBV19 and TRBJ2-1; D is unclear. The V and J ends lost 6 bases and 0 bases respectively, with 9 bases between them. CDR1 LNHDA and CDR2 SQIVND come from the germline V gene (reference sequence). The CDR3 has 14 amino acids. As DNA, the CDR3 is TGTGCCAGTAGACCCATGAGCTCCTACAATGAGCAGTTCTTC. Amino acid sequence: CASRPMSSYNEQFF.